What follows is one TCR beta chain and its context. Its antigen is not yet known. No base-level quality is on record; no much larger clone is a single base apart. This sample was included in a study of control samples from healthy donors and cancer patients (TCRdb year 2020). Libraries were built with the immunoSEQ multiplex PCR assay. Here the immuneACCESS table is served through TCRdb, limited to in-frame sequences with V and J called. Missing clones are a known gap in these copies; in checked studies unresolved V genes cover under half, and the rest lacks a known reason. The table for this sample lists fewer than 250,000 clones; 91% of them were counted only once. The ten largest clones represent 1.8% of the sample. V loses 4 bases, J loses 5 bases, and the germline ends lie 18 bases apart. Its CDR3 holds 15 amino acids, cysteine through phenylalanine. Only CDR3 DNA remains: 45 bases, in frame from the first base. Looking up the germline V gene (reference sequence) yields CDR1 SEHNR and CDR2 FQNEAQ.

Material: blood. The sequence is built from TRBV7-9 and TRBJ2-7; the D assignment is uncertain and may be TRBD1 or TRBD2, with 5 bases supporting each. This TCR derives from a man aged 25-45 years in good health. The nucleotide sequence is given as TGTGCCAGCAGCTCAGCTACCGGGACGAAGAACGAGCAGTACTTC. Its translation is CASSSATGTKNEQYF.